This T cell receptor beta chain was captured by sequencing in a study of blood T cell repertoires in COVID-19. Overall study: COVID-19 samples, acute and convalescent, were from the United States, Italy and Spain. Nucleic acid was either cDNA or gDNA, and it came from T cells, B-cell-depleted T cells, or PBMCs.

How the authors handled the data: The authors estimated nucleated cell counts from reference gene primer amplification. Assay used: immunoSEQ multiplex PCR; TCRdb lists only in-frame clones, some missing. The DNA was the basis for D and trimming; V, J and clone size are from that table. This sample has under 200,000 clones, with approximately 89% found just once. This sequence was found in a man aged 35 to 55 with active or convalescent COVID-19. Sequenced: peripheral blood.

The CDR3 DNA reads TGTGCCAGCAGCGTAGGAGTAGGGGCTCGGACCGGGGAGCTGTTTTTT. It codes for CASSVGVGARTGELFF. The gene calls are TRBV9 and TRBJ2-2; tentative D call: TRBD1 (5 bases). CDR3 size: 16 residues. CDR1 SGDLS and CDR2 YYNGEE come from the germline V gene. Deletions cut 0 bases from V and 5 bases from J, with 14 bases between.